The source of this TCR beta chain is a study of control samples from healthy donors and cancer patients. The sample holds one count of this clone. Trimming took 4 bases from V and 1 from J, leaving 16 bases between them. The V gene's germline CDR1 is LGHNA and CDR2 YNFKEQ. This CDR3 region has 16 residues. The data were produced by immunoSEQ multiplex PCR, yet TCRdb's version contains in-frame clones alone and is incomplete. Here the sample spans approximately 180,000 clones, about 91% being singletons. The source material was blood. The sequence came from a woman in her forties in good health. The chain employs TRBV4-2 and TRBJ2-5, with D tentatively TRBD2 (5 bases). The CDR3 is CASSRFSGSSQETQYF. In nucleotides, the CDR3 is TGTGCCAGCAGCCGGTTTTCGGGGAGTTCCCAAGAGACCCAGTACTTC.